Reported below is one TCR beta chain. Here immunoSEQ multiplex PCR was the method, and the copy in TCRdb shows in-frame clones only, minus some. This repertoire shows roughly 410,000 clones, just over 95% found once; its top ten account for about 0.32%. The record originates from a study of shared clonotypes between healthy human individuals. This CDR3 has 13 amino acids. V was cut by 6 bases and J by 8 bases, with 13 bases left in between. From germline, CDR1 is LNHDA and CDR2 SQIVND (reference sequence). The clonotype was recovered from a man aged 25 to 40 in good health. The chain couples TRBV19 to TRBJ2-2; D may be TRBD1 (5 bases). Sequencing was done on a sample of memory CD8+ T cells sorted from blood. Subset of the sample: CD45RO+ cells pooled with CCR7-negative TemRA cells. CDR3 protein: CASSGRVGGELFF. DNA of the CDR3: TGTGCCAGTAGCGGCAGGGTAGGAGGGGAGCTGTTTTTT.